Each of the 17 T cell receptor beta chains below was sequenced from the same sample in a study of T cells in tuberculosis. The table came from immunoSEQ multiplex PCR; TCRdb's copy has only in-frame clones and leaves some out. The sample has roughly 34,000 clones; roughly 93% are singletons. This sample's time point: new active TB diagnosis, blood taken before or within 7 days of starting treatment. The sequenced sample was PBMCs, obtained at tuberculosis diagnosis. The receptors stem from an adult with tuberculosis.

The chain joins TRBV6-4 to TRBJ2-6, with D maybe TRBD2 (5 bases). The V gene lost 2 bases and the J gene lost 0 bases, with 14 bases spanning the gap. CDR1 is MRHNA, CDR2 SNTAGT, per germline. CDR3 length: 18 amino acids. The CDR3 loop reads CASSDGERSGSGANVLTF. The CDR3 DNA is TGTGCCAGCAGTGACGGGGAAAGGAGCGGCTCTGGGGCCAACGTCCTGACTTTC.

The chain combines TRBV27 with TRBJ2-1; D perhaps matches TRBD2 (6 bases). CDR3 size: 14 residues. Trimming shortened V by 3 bases and J by 8 bases, and 14 bases separated the two germline ends. The V gene's germline CDR1 is MNHEY and CDR2 SMNVEV (reference sequence). CDR3 nucleotide sequence: TGTGCCAGCAGTTTCACAACCGGGAGCCATGAGCAGTTCTTC. It encodes CASSFTTGSHEQFF.

This rearrangement joins TRBV10-2 to TRBJ2-1; TRBD2 aligns across 10 bases. The germline CDR1 and CDR2 sequences are WSHSY and SAAADI. The J segment lost 6 bases and the V segment lost 7 bases, leaving 3 bases of the junction unmatched. The CDR3 has 13 amino acids. CDR3 DNA: TGCGCCAGCAAGAGCGGGGGGGCCAATGAGCAGTTCTTC. Amino acids: CASKSGGANEQFF.

This chain joins TRBV30 and TRBJ2-4; possible D gene TRBD2, 5 bases. The CDR3 has 14 residues. Trimming removed 5 bases at V and 3 bases at J, with 14 bases between. Per the germline V gene, CDR1 is GTSNPN and CDR2 is SVGIG (reference sequence). The CDR3 here is CAWSSVGGKNIQYF. The CDR3 DNA reads as TGTGCCTGGTCTTCCGTAGGAGGCAAAAACATTCAGTACTTC.

The chain links TRBV9 to TRBJ1-2; unclear D gene. The CDR3 sequence is 14 residues long. The ends were cut back, 0 bases at V and 2 bases at J, with 8 bases in the middle. Per the germline V gene, CDR1 is SGDLS and CDR2 is YYNGEE. CDR3 region: CASSVGQKNYGYTF. The CDR3 DNA follows: TGTGCCAGCAGCGTAGGTCAGAAAAACTATGGCTACACCTTC.

CDR3 amino acids: CASSGQGFYYYGYTF. DNA for the CDR3: TGTGCCAGCAGCGGACAGGGTTTCTACTACTATGGCTACACCTTC. V usage is TRBV9 and J usage is TRBJ1-2; 7 positions agree with TRBD1. The CDR3 length is 15 residues. The germline CDR1 and CDR2 sequences are SGDLS and YYNGEE. Unmatched junction bases numbered 8, after V lost 3 bases and J lost 3 bases.

This clone was counted once. Here the CDR3 DNA reads TGCGCCAGCGCCCGTAGGCTAGCGGACAACAATGAGCAGTTCTTC. Protein: CASARRLADNNEQFF. The genes are TRBV5-1 and TRBJ2-1; 7 bases map to TRBD2. CDR3 length: 15 amino acids. The germline V gene encodes CDR1 SGHRS and CDR2 YFSETQ. The V segment lost 7 bases and the J segment 5 bases; nucleotides outside the gene matches: 12.

The chain joins TRBV29-1 to TRBJ1-1; TRBD1 matches 10 bases. This CDR3 is built from 13 residues. The germline CDR1 and CDR2 sequences are SQVTM and ANQGSEA. CDR3 loop: CPGQGEKNTEAFF. CDR3 nucleotides: TGCCCAGGACAGGGGGAGAAAAACACTGAAGCTTTCTTT.

The J gene is TRBJ2-7, the V gene TRBV6-6; the match to TRBD1 covers 8 bases. Germline V gives CDR1 MNHNY, CDR2 SVGAGI (reference sequence). The V segment lost 6 bases and the J segment 1 base; nucleotides outside the gene matches: 8. The CDR3 spans 15 residues. CDR3 DNA sequence: TGTGCCAGCAGATCCGGGACAGGTGGATCCTACGAGCAGTACTTC. Translation gives CASRSGTGGSYEQYF.

V usage is TRBV18 and J usage is TRBJ2-1, with a tentative D call TRBD1 (6 bases). This CDR3 is 18 amino acids long. Germline lookup yields CDR1 KGHSH and CDR2 LQKENI. V lost 1 base, J lost 6 bases, and 22 bases lay in between. DNA for the CDR3: TGTGCCAGCTCACCACTATTCAACCGGGACAAGGTCTCCAATGAGCAGTTCTTC. Translating gives CASSPLFNRDKVSNEQFF.

This chain connects TRBV28 to TRBJ1-2; D is ambiguous. Trimming removed 5 bases from V and 8 bases from J, with 6 bases in between. This CDR3 is built from 10 residues. Germline assignment: CDR1 MDHEN and CDR2 SYDVKM. The CDR3 loop reads CASSPPGYTF. The CDR3, as DNA: TGTGCCAGCAGTCCCCCGGGCTACACCTTC.

The CDR3 sequence: CASKFQDFSTDTQYF. CDR3 coding DNA: TGCGCCAGCAAGTTTCAGGACTTTAGCACAGATACGCAGTATTTT. The genes are TRBV5-1 and TRBJ2-3; D possibly corresponds to TRBD2 (5 bases). This CDR3 spans 15 amino acids. Trimming removed 6 bases from V and 0 bases from J, with 14 bases in between. CDR1 and CDR2 (germline): SGHRS, YFSETQ.

This clone has only one observation. The CDR3 coding sequence is TGTGCCAGCAGCAAACGGACAGGGGGGTATGGCTACACCTTC. It encodes CASSKRTGGYGYTF. The chain employs TRBV21-1 and TRBJ1-2; TRBD1 was called by the table and not checked on the DNA. TRBV21-1 is a recognized pseudogene. The CDR3 is made up of 14 amino acids.

The J gene is TRBJ2-3, the V gene TRBV9, with 13 bases aligning to TRBD2. The V segment lost 6 bases and the J segment 3 bases; nucleotides outside the gene matches: 10. This CDR3 contains 17 residues. Germline CDR1 is SGDLS and CDR2 is YYNGEE. CDR3: CASTRTGTSGVTDTQYF. In DNA form, the CDR3 reads TGTGCCAGCACCAGGACCGGGACTAGCGGGGTAACAGATACGCAGTATTTT.

The genes are TRBV18 and TRBJ2-3, with 7 bases that match TRBD2. Trimming cost V 1 base and J 3 bases; bases outside gene matches: 7. The CDR3 contains 16 residues. CDR1 is KGHSH and CDR2 is LQKENI in the germline V gene. The CDR3 nucleotides are TGTGCCAGCTCACCACAAAGCGGGACTTCGACAGATACGCAGTATTTT. It is translated as CASSPQSGTSTDTQYF.

The chain has TRBV5-1 and TRBJ1-4; 12 bases line up with TRBD1. The ends lost 2 bases at V and 8 bases at J; junction bases unmatched: 1. CDR3 length equals 14 residues. CDR1 is SGHRS and CDR2 is YFSETQ in the germline V gene. The CDR3 bases are TGCGCCAGCAGCTTAGGGACAGGGGGCGAAAAACTGTTTTTT. This encodes CASSLGTGGEKLFF.

The chain joins TRBV30 to TRBJ1-5; perhaps TRBD1 as D (6 bases). Germline CDR1 reads GTSNPN; CDR2 reads SVGIG (reference sequence). V was cut by 2 bases and J by 4 bases, with 18 bases left in between. This CDR3 is 16 amino acids long. CDR3 amino acids: CAWSPRTVRDNQPQHF. The CDR3 nucleotides read TGTGCCTGGAGTCCTAGGACAGTGAGGGATAATCAGCCCCAGCATTTT.